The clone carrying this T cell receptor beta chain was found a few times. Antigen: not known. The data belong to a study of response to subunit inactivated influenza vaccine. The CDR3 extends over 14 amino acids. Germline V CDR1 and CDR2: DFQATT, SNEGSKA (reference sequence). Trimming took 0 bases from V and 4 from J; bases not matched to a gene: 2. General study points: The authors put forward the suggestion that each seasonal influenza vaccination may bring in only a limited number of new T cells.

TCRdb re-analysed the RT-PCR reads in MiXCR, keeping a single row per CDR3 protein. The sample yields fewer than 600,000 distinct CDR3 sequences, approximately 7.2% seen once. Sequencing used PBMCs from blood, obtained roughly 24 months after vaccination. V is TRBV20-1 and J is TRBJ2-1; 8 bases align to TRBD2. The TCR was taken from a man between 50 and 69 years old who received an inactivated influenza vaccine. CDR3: CSARDGTRYNEQFF. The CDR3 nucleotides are TGCAGTGCTAGAGATGGGACTAGATACAATGAGCAGTTCTTC.